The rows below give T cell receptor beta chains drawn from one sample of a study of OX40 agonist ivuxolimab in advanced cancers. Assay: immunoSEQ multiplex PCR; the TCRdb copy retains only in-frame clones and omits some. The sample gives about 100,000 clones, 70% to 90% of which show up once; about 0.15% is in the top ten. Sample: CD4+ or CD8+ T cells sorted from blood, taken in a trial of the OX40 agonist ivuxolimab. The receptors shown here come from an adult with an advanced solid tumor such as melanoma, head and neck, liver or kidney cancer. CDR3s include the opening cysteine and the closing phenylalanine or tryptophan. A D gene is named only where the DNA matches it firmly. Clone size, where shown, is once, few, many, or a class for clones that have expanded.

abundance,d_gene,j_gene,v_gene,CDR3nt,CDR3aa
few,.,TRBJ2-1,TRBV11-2,TGTGCCAGCAGCTTATGGTCAGGGCTCAATGAGCAGTTCTTC,CASSLWSGLNEQFF
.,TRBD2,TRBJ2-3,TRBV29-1,TGCAGCGTTGTGGGGGCTAGCGGGAGTTGGATCACAGATACGCAGTATTTT,CSVVGASGSWITDTQYF
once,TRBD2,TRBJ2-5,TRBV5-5,TGTGCCAGCGGAACTAGCGGGTTCCAAGAGACCCAGTACTTC,CASGTSGFQETQYF
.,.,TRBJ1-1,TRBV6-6,TGTGCCAGCAGTTACAGGGGCGGACCGAACACTGAAGCTTTCTTT,CASSYRGGPNTEAFF
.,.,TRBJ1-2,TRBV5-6,TGTGCCAGCAGCTTAAACGGCCTCTATGGCTACACCTTC,CASSLNGLYGYTF
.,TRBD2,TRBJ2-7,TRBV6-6,TGTGCCAGCAGTTACTTTCCCAGCGGGACCTACGAGCAGTACTTC,CASSYFPSGTYEQYF
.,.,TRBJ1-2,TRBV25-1,TGTGCCAGCAGTGTAAACTATGGCTACACCTTC,CASSVNYGYTF
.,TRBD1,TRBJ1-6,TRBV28,TGTGCCACCTTAGGACAGGGAATCTCACCCCTCCACTTT,CATLGQGISPLHF
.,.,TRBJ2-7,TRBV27,TGTGCCAGCAGTTGGGTTGGCAGGGGAGTAAAGAGCTCCTACGAGCAGTACTTC,CASSWVGRGVKSSYEQYF
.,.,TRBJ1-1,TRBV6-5,TGTGCCAGCAGTTACTCGCGTCAGCAGAACACTGAAGCTTTCTTT,CASSYSRQQNTEAFF
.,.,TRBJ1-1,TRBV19,TGTGCCAGTAGTATAGTTGGCAGGCACTACACTGAAGCTTTCTTT,CASSIVGRHYTEAFF
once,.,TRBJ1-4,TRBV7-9,TGTGCCAGCAGCTTTTCAAGCGGTTCTAATGAAAAACTGTTTTTT,CASSFSSGSNEKLFF
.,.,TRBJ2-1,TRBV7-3,TGTGCCAGCAGCAGCAGGGCCGACCTCTACAATGAGCAGTTCTTC,CASSSRADLYNEQFF
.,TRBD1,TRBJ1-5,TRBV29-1,TGCAGCGTACACCAGGGGGCAGGTCAGCCCCAGCATTTT,CSVHQGAGQPQHF
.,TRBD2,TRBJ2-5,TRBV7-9,TGTGCCAGCAGCTTAGCCACTAACCTAGCGGGGAAAGAGACCCAGTACTTC,CASSLATNLAGKETQYF
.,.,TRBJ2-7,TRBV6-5,TGTGCCAGCAGTCCCGGGGAGGCCTACGAGCAGTACTTC,CASSPGEAYEQYF
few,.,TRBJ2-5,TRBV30,TGTGCCTGGGGCGACAGGCAAGAGACCCAGTACTTC,CAWGDRQETQYF
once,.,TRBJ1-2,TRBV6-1,TGTGCCAGCAGTGAATGGGGGAGGAAAGACTATGGCTACACCTTC,CASSEWGRKDYGYTF
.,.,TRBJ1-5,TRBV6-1,TGTGCCAGCAGTGCAGTAATTAGCAATCAGCCCCAGCATTTT,CASSAVISNQPQHF
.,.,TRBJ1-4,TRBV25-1,TGTGCCAGCAGTGAAATTGGGGAACTGTTTTTT,CASSEIGELFF
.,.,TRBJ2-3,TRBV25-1,TGTGCCAGCGGTGGTGGGGTAGGGCCAGATACGCAGTATTTT,CASGGGVGPDTQYF
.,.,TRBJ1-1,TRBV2,TGTGCCAGCAGTGACAGCTTGAACACTGAAGCTTTCTTT,CASSDSLNTEAFF
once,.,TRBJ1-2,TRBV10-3,TGTGCCACCGGGGCGGCTAACTATGGCTACACCTTC,CATGAANYGYTF
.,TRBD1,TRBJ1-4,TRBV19,TGTGCCAGTAGTGTTATACAGGGGGCAACTAATGAAAAACTGTTTTTT,CASSVIQGATNEKLFF
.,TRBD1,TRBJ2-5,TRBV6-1,TGTGCCAGCAGTGAAATGGAAGGGGGCCAACGTCGGACCCAGTACTTC,CASSEMEGGQRRTQYF
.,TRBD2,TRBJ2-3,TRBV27,TGTGCCAGCAGGAGACTAGCGGGAGATTTAGATACGCAGTATTTT,CASRRLAGDLDTQYF
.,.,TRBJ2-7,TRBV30,TGTGCCTCTAAGGGCGGGACCGGGGTTTTCGAGCAGTACTTC,CASKGGTGVFEQYF
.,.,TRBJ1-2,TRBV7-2,TGTGCCAGCAGCTCCGGAGGGTCCAGGGCCTATGGCTACACCTTC,CASSSGGSRAYGYTF
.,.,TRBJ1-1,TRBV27,TGTGCCAGCAGTTTCCTACATCCACGCAACACTGAAGCTTTCTTT,CASSFLHPRNTEAFF
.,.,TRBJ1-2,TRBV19,TGTGCCAGTAGCAGACAAGAATTCTATGGCTACACCTTC,CASSRQEFYGYTF
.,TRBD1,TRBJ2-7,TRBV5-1,TGCGCCAGCAGCTCCGGACAGGGCTACGAGCAGTACTTC,CASSSGQGYEQYF
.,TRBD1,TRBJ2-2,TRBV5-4,TGTGCCAGCAGCTTGGATGGGACAGTGAACACCGGGGAGCTGTTTTTT,CASSLDGTVNTGELFF
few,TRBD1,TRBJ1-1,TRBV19,TGTGCCAGTAGTCCCCAGGGGGCAATGAACACTGAAGCTTTCTTT,CASSPQGAMNTEAFF
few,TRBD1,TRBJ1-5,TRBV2,TGTGCCAGCAGTTGGGGACAGGGTGAGCCCCAGCATTTT,CASSWGQGEPQHF
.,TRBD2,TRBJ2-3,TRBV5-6,TGTGCCAGCAGCTCAGCGGGGCCTAGCACAGATACGCAGTATTTT,CASSSAGPSTDTQYF
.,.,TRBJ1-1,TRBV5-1,TGCGCCAGCAGCTTGGCTCTGGACAAGAACACTGAAGCTTTCTTT,CASSLALDKNTEAFF
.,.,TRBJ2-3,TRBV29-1,TGCAGCGTGAAGGTCAGCACAGATACGCAGTATTTT,CSVKVSTDTQYF